This T cell receptor (beta chain) was identified in a study of T cell responses to AZD1222 COVID-19 vaccine. Clones were sequenced by immunoSEQ multiplex PCR, and TCRdb holds only the in-frame ones, with some missing. The sample yields approximately 190,000 clones, about 94% seen once. The V gene lost 6 bases and the J gene lost 1 base, with 9 bases spanning the gap. The CDR3 runs 13 residues. Looked up from germline, CDR1 is SGHTA and CDR2 is FQGNSA. The V gene is TRBV7-2, the J gene TRBJ1-1; no clear D. The sample consisted of peripheral blood, taken on day 0 of AZD1222 vaccination. This TCR derives from an adult in good health. This CDR3 reads CASRKGGNTEAFF. CDR3 in DNA: TGTGCCAGCAGAAAGGGTGGGAACACTGAAGCTTTCTTT.